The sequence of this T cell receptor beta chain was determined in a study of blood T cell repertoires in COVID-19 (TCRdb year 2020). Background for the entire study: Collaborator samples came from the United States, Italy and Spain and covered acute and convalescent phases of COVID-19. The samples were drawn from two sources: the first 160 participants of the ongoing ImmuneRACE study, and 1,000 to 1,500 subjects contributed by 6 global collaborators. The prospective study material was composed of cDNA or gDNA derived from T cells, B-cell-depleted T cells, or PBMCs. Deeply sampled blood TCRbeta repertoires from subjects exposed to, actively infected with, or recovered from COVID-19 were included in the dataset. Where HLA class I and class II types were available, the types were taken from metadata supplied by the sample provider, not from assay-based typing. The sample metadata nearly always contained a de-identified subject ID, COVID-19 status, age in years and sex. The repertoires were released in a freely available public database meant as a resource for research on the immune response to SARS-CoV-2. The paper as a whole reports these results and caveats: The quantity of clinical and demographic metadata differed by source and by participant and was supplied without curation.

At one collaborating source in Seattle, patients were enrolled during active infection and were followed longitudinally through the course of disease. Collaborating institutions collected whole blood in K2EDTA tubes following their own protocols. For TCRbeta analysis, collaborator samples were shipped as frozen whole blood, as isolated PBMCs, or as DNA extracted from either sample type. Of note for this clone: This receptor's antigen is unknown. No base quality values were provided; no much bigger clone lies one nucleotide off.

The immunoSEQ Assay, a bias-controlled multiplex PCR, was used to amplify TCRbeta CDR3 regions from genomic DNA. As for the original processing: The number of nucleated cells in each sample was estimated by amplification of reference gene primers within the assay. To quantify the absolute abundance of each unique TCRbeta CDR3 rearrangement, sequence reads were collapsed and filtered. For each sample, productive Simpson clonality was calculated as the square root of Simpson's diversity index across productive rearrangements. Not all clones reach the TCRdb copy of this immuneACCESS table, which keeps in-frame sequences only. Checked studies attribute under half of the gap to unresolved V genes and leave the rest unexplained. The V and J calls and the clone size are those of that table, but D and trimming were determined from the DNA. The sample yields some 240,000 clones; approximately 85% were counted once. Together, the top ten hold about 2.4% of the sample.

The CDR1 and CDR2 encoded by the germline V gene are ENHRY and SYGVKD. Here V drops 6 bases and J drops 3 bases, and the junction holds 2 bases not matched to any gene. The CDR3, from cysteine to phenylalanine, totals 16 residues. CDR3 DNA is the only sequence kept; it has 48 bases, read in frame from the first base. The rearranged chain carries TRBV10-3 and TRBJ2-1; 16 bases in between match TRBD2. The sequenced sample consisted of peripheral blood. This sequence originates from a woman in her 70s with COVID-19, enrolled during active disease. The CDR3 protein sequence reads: CAIRGTSGRDYNEQFF. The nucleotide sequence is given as TGTGCCATCAGGGGGACTAGCGGGAGGGACTACAATGAGCAGTTCTTC.